This T cell receptor beta chain originates from a study of graft-versus-host responses after intestinal transplantation (dated by TCRdb to about 2021). General notes on the study: The transplants that recipients received were multivisceral, liver-intestinal, or isolated intestinal. After intestinal transplantation, graft-versus-host and host-versus-graft alloreactive T cell clones were followed in the graft, circulation and bone marrow using bulk TCR-beta CDR3 sequencing. All recipients received anti-thymocyte globulin induction followed by maintenance tacrolimus and steroids for two to four years. To identify alloreactive clones, pre-transplant mixed lymphocyte reaction products were sequenced and compared with unstimulated pre-transplant donor and recipient T cells. Of the 20 to 25 intestinal transplant recipients enrolled in the cohort, one of whom was a retransplant, a few patients without pretransplant specimens were excluded. Donor T cell macrochimerism was defined as a peak of at least 4% donor T cells among recipient peripheral blood mononuclear cells. Rather than going through the commercial service, samples from a few later patients were sequenced in-house on an Illumina MiSeq and processed with MiXCR.

Libraries came from the immunoSEQ multiplex PCR assay. For most patients, genomic DNA was isolated with the Qiagen DNeasy Blood and Tissue Kit and sent frozen to Adaptive Biotechnologies for TCR sequencing. Adaptive Biotechnologies carried out high-throughput TCR-beta CDR3 sequencing of genomic DNA for most patients. The authors' pipeline ran thus. Adaptive's ImmunoSEQ software supplied the TCR sequencing data for around 17 patients, while MiXCR and VDJtools were used to process a few other patients. To correct CD4 versus CD8 sorting errors, sequences present in both subsets at a frequency ratio below 5:1 were removed. CDR3 nucleotide sequences shared by donor and recipient were removed because the origin of these sequences could not be assigned. To be classed as alloreactive, a clone needed at least 2-fold expansion over unstimulated cells and a minimum CFSE-low frequency of 0.002% (template counts) or 0.001% (read counts). A clone was considered mappable if detected in the sequenced pre-transplant spleen, lymph node, or MLR CFSE-low populations of the donor or recipient. The cumulative frequency of alloreactive clones was calculated as a percentage of all sequences, weighted by copy number. What TCRdb holds here is the immuneACCESS table cut down to in-frame rearrangements. Part of the clones is not present; checked against another copy, under half of the missing clones reflect an unresolved V gene, and the others are unexplained. The V and J calls and clone size come from that table; D and trimming were worked out from the DNA. The sample contains 90,000 to 120,000 clones, approximately 84% of them found a single time. The top ten hold approximately 1% of the sample.

Findings and caveats that apply to the study as a whole: GvH clones were detected in recipient bone marrow, and some appeared earlier in ileal mucosa or blood, consistent with an intestinal mucosal origin. The relatively low number and heterogeneity of intestinal transplant patients limited the conclusions. Early after transplant, peak levels of circulating GvH clones were found to be associated with declines in HvG clones. In the allografts of patients with donor T cell macrochimerism, GvH to HvG T cell clonal ratios were high.

This clone occurred once. This clone's antigen is unknown. No base quality values were provided; no much bigger clone lies one nucleotide off. The CDR1 and CDR2 encoded by the germline V gene are SNHLY and FYNNEI. Its CDR3 holds 14 amino acids, cysteine through phenylalanine. The only DNA kept is the CDR3, 42 bases in frame from the first base. Relative to germline, V is 7 bases shorter and J is 4 bases shorter, with 16 bases between their ends. What the time point label conveys for this sample: cells obtained before transplantation from donor or recipient. CD3+CD4+ and CD3+CD8+ populations were FACS-sorted from unstimulated pre-transplant donor and recipient cells taken from spleen or lymph nodes.

The clonotype originates from a human donor who received an intestinal transplant. The sequences come from unstimulated CD4+ T cells sorted from spleen or lymph node cells, collected before intestinal transplant. The rearrangement combines TRBV2 with TRBJ1-1; TRBD1 is a weak D gene call, 5 bases matching. The bases are TGTGCCAGCACCCAAAGGGGTGATAGCACTGAAGCTTTCTTT. Its amino acids are CASTQRGDSTEAFF. The variable domain in full, with residues beyond the CDR3 obtained from the reference TRBV2 and TRBJ1-1 genes, is EPEVTQTPSHQVTQMGQEVILRCVPISNHLYFYWYRQILGQKVEFLVSFYNNEISEKSEIFDDQFSVERPDGSNFTLKIRSTKLEDSAMYFCASTQRGDSTEAFFGQGTRLTVV.